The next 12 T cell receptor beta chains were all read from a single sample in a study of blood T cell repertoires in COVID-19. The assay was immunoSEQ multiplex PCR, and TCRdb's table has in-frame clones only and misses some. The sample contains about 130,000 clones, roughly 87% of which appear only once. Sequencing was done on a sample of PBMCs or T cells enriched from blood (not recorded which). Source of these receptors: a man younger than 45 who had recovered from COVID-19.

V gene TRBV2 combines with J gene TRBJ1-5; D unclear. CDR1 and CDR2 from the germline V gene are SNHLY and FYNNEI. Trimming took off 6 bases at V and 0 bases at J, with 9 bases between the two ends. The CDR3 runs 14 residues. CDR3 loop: CASRSSLSNQPQHF. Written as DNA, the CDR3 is TGTGCCAGCAGGAGTAGCCTTAGCAATCAGCCCCAGCATTTT.

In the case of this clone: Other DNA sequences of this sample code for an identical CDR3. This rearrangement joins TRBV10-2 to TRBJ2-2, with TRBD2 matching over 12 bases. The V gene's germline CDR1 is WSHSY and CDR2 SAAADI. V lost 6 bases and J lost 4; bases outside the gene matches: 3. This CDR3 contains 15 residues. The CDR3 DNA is TGCGCCAGCAGGACTAGCGGGGGAGGCACCGGGGAGCTGTTTTTT. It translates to CASRTSGGGTGELFF.

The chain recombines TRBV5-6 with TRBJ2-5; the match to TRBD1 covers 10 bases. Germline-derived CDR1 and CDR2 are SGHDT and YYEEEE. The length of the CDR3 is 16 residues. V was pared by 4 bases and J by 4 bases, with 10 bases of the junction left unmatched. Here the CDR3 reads CASSRDRGFVGETQYF. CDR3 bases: TGTGCCAGCAGCCGGGACAGGGGTTTCGTAGGAGAGACCCAGTACTTC. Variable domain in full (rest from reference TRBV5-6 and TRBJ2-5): DAGVTQSPTHLIKTRGQQVTLRCSPKSGHDTVSWYQQALGQGPQFIFQYYEEEERQRGNFPDRFSGHQFPNYSSELNVNALLLGDSALYLCASSRDRGFVGETQYFGPGTRLLVL.

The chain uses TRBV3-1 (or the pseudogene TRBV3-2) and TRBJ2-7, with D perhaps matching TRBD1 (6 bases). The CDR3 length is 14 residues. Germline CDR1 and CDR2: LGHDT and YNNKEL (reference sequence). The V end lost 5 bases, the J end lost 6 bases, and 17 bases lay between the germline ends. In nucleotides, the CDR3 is TGTGCCAGCAGCGTAACACCGGGACACTTCGAGCAGTACGTC. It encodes CASSVTPGHFEQYV.

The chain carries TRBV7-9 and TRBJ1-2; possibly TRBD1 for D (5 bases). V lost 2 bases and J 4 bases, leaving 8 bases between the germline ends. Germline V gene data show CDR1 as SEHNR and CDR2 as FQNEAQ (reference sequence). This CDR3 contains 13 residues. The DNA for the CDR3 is TGTGCCAGCAGCTTACAGGGCGGCTATGGCTACACCTTC. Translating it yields CASSLQGGYGYTF.

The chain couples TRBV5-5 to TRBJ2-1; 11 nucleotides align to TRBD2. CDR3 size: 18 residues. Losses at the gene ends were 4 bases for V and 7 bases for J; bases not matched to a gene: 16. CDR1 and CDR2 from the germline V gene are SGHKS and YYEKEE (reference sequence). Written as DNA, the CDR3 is TGTGCCAGCAGCCGGGTAGGGGAGTGGCTAGCGGGGGGAAATGAGCAGTTCTTC. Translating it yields CASSRVGEWLAGGNEQFF.

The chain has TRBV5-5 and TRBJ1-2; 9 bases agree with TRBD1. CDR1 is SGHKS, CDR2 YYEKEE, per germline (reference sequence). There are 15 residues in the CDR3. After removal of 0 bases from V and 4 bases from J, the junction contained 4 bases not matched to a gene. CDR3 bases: TGTGCCAGCAGCTTGGCACAGGGGGCCCCCTATGGCTACACCTTC. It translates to CASSLAQGAPYGYTF.

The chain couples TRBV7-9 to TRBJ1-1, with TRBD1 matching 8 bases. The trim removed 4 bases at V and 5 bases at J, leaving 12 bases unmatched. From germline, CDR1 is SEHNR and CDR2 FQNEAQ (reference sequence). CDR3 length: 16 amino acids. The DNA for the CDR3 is TGTGCCAGCAGCTCTAGTGCAGGGGGCTGGGGGACTGAAGCTTTCTTT. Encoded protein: CASSSSAGGWGTEAFF.

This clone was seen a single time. The CDR3 DNA reads TGTGCCAGCACAGACAGGGGTCGCTTCGAGCAGTACTTC. Translation gives CASTDRGRFEQYF. The gene calls are TRBV6-5 and TRBJ2-7, with 8 bases fitting TRBD1. This CDR3 is 13 amino acids long. From germline, CDR1 is MNHEY and CDR2 SVGAGI. V gave up 7 bases and J gave up 6 bases; unmatched junction bases: 8.

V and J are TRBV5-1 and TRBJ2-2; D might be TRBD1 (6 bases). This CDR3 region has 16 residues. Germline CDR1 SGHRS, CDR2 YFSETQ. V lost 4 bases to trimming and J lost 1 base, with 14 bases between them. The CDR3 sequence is CASSTADSQNTGELFF. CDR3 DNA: TGCGCCAGCAGCACCGCGGACAGCCAGAACACCGGGGAGCTGTTTTTT.

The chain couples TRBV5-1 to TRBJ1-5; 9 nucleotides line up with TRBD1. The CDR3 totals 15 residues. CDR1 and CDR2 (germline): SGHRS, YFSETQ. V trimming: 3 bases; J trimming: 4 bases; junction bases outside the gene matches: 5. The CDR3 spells CASSSETGGNQPQHF. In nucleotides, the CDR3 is TGCGCCAGCAGCTCGGAGACAGGGGGAAATCAGCCCCAGCATTTT.

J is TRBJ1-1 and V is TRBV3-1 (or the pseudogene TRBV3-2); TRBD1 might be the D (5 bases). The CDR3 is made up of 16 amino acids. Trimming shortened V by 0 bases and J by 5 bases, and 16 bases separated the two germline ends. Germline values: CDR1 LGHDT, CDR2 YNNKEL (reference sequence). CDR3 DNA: TGTGCCAGCAGCCAAGATTATTGGCAGGGTGCGACTGAAGCTTTCTTT. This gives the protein CASSQDYWQGATEAFF.